This T cell receptor (beta chain) was captured in a study of T cell responses to AZD1222 COVID-19 vaccine (dated by TCRdb to the early 2020s). About the investigation overall: AZD1222 recipients whose second dose came at about 4 weeks and those whose second dose came at about 12 weeks were combined into one group, since spike-specific TCR depth and breadth did not differ between the two schedules. TCR sequencing covered some 250 trial participants: about 210 given two doses of AZD1222 and about 26 given two doses of MenACWY control vaccine. Enrollment into the trials was organized by age into subgroups of 18-55, 56-69 and 70-plus years, and those subgroups contained roughly 150, 30 and 60 TCR-sequenced participants, respectively. Broad study findings and their caveats: Conclusions about previously exposed vaccinees are limited, since just 6 or 7 AZD1222 recipients were seropositive for SARS-CoV-2 at baseline. Nearly half of unique spike-specific TCRs reportedly recognized epitopes outside regions mutated in the B.1.351 and B.1.1.7 variants. Because no day 14 peak-response samples were available, repertoires were characterized only after the peak T cell response. In the small 56-69-year group, the increase in depth fell short of significance, most likely because of low power. A significant rise in spike-specific TCR breadth and depth was observed after two AZD1222 doses relative to day 0 and relative to MenACWY recipients. Participants were mostly white British and included more females than males, and it was suggested by the authors that clonal diversity may have been underestimated. The vaccine-associated CD4 TCRs covered the entire spike protein, and the dominant responses fell in regions 160-218 and 743-854.

The CDR3 regions of human TCRbeta chains were analyzed by immunosequencing. The study's own analysis went as follows. Repertoire TCRs were matched against a reference library of SARS-CoV-2-specific TCRs generated with the MIRA antigen-specificity platform. Breadth meant the fraction of unique TCRs that were SARS-CoV-2-associated, whereas depth meant the fraction of total T cells that were SARS-CoV-2-associated. Each spike-specific TCR was assigned to its reactive spike region and to a CD4 or CD8 class using the MIRA data. Log10-transformed breadth and depth values were compared by one-way ANOVA with Sidak's multiple comparisons tests. TCRdb stores this immuneACCESS table with in-frame sequences only. Part of the clones is absent; in the studies checked, under half of the shortfall reflects unresolved V genes, and no reason is known for the rest. D and trimming were read from the DNA, whereas the V and J calls and clone size are those reported in that table. Recorded for this sample are about 79,000 clones; around 81% of them occurred a single time. Clones ranked in the top ten supply 22% of the sample.

About this clone itself: The antigen it binds to is not known. No quality values exist for individual bases; no much larger clone is one base distant.

From the cysteine through the phenylalanine, the CDR3 covers 12 amino acids. The kept DNA is CDR3 alone, 36 bases in frame from the first base. CDR1 and CDR2 (KGHDR, SFDVKD) derive from the germline V gene. V drops 12 bases and J drops 2 bases, leaving 12 bases in between. What this sample's time point label stands for: baseline before first vaccination. Vaccinee samples came from UK trials COV001 and COV002, including a single-blind randomized controlled phase 2/3 trial of AZD1222 (ChAdOx1 nCoV-19) in healthy adults. For TCRbeta chain sequencing, PBMC samples from trial participants were taken at day 0 and at day 28 after the second dose.

This TCR came from an adult in good health. Recombination linked TRBV24-1 to TRBJ1-1; TRBD1 is perhaps the D gene, given 5 matching bases. Sequenced here: peripheral blood, sampled on day 0 of AZD1222 vaccination. The CDR3 has the sequence CAAPGINTEAFF. The base sequence is TGTGCCGCCCCAGGGATTAACACTGAAGCTTTCTTT.